This TCR beta chain was recorded in a study of blood T cell repertoires in COVID-19. This CDR3 is built from 17 residues. Germline lookup yields CDR1 SGDLS and CDR2 YYNGEE. The V gene end was trimmed by 3 bases and the J gene end by 5 bases; junction bases not matched to a gene: 16. In the original processing: How many nucleated cells were present was estimated from reference gene primer amplification. Some clones are missing from TCRdb's copy, which holds only in-frame ones; the method was immunoSEQ multiplex PCR. The DNA was the basis for D and trimming; V, J and clone size are from that table. The table records approximately 270,000 clones, nearly 90% of them present only once.

The receptor was isolated from a man between 18 and 35 years old with active or convalescent COVID-19. The J gene is TRBJ2-7, the V gene TRBV9, with 8 bases fitting TRBD2. Sequencing used peripheral blood. CDR3 region: CASSGEGGGLVPHEQYF. DNA of the CDR3: TGTGCCAGCAGCGGCGAAGGTGGGGGACTAGTGCCCCACGAGCAGTACTTC.